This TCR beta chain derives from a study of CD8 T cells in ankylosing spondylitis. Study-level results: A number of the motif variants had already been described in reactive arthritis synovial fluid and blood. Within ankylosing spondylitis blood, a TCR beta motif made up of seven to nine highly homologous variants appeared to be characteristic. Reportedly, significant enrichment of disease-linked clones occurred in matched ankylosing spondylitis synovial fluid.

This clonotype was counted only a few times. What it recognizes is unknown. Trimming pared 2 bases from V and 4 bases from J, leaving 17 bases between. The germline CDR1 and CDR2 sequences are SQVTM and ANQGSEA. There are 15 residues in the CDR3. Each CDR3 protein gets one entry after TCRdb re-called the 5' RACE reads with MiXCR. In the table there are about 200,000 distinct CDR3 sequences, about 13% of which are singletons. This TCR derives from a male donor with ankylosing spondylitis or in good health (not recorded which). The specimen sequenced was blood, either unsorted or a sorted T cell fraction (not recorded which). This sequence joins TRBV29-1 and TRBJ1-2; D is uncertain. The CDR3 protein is CSVERSGYNSYGYTF. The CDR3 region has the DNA TGCAGCGTTGAAAGATCGGGGTATAATAGCTATGGCTACACCTTC.